This T cell receptor beta chain was captured by sequencing in a study of blood T cell repertoires in COVID-19. Turning to the study itself: COVID-19 samples, acute and convalescent, were from the United States, Italy and Spain.

V lost 1 base and J lost 7, with 10 bases in between. Germline-derived CDR1 and CDR2 are SEHNR and FQNEAQ (reference sequence). CDR3 size: 13 residues. TCRdb's table, derived via immunoSEQ multiplex PCR, lists solely in-frame clones and lacks some. The sample has around 270,000 clones, 75% to 95% seen once. Followed over time, Seattle patients had been enrolled while infection was active. The rearrangement uses TRBV7-9 and TRBJ1-2; no firm D call. This sequence was found in a person aged 18 to 30 with COVID-19, enrolled during active disease. Sample: peripheral blood. CDR3 in amino acids: CASSLGEGSGYTF. DNA of the CDR3: TGTGCCAGCAGCTTAGGCGAGGGCTCTGGCTACACCTTC.